This T cell receptor (beta chain) was profiled in a study of blood T cells in healthy people across ages. The CDR3 has 15 amino acids. The germline V gene encodes CDR1 DFQATT and CDR2 SNEGSKA (reference sequence). The V and J ends lost 5 bases and 0 bases, in that order; junction bases with no gene match: 7. Alongside a J-beta primer mix, a sample-barcoded 5' primer served in a second PCR lasting about 7 to 11 cycles. TCRdb recomputed calls from the 5' RACE reads with MiXCR, one row per CDR3 protein. The data show fewer than 650,000 distinct CDR3 sequences, about 28% seen once. The same sample was also studied in work on T cells of mothers and their children. That paper notes: Slightly higher but non-significant overlap marked related mother-child pairs versus unrelated pairs.

Sequencing was done on a sample of blood. The chain combines TRBV20-1 with TRBJ1-5; 7 bases align to TRBD1. This sequence originates from a boy younger than 10 in good health. This CDR3 is CSALTGTDSNQPQHF. CDR3 coding DNA: TGCAGTGCTCTCACGGGGACAGATAGCAATCAGCCCCAGCATTTT.